The rows below give T cell receptor beta chains drawn from one sample of a study of T cell repertoires in cytomegalovirus infection. TCRdb independently ran MiXCR on the reads; one entry per CDR3 protein. Of about 190,000 distinct CDR3 sequences listed, 7.5% to 10% are singletons. Sequencing used PBMCs. These receptor sequences come from a human donor in good health (CMV status not recorded). Some clones in this sample may be carry-over from other donors' samples. Each CDR3 is given with its conserved first and last residue. Fields, in order: D gene, clone size, J gene, V gene, CDR3 protein, CDR3 DNA. D genes are given only for firm matches. Rows may omit the clone size; those that give it use once, few, many or a size class.

>TRBD1|few|TRBJ1-2|TRBV29-1
CSGGQGQGYGYTF
TGCAGCGGAGGACAGGGCCAGGGCTATGGCTACACCTTC
>-|-|TRBJ1-2|TRBV20-1
CSARAGWNWGYTF
TGCAGTGCTAGAGCAGGATGGAACTGGGGCTACACCTTC
>TRBD1|-|TRBJ2-1|TRBV6-1
CASSEMRQGYNEQFF
TGTGCCAGCAGTGAAATGCGACAGGGATACAATGAGCAGTTCTTC
>TRBD1|many|TRBJ1-6|TRBV15
CATSRDQQGNSPLHF
TGTGCCACCAGCAGAGACCAACAGGGGAATTCACCCCTCCACTTT
>TRBD2|many|TRBJ2-1|TRBV7-2
CASSWTGTIYNEQFF
TGTGCCAGCAGCTGGACCGGGACTATATACAATGAGCAGTTCTTC
>TRBD1|-|TRBJ2-3|TRBV7-3
CASSPTGGDTQYF
TGTGCCAGCAGCCCGACAGGGGGGGATACGCAGTATTTT
>-|-|TRBJ1-5|TRBV12-3/TRBV12-4
CASSAAGSRNQPQHF
TGTGCCAGCAGTGCCGCCGGGTCGCGAAATCAGCCCCAGCATTTT
>-|few|TRBJ2-2|TRBV11-2
CASSPIFTGELFF
TGTGCCAGCAGCCCGATTTTCACCGGGGAGCTGTTTTTT
>-|-|TRBJ2-2|TRBV2
CASRPGSTGELFF
TGTGCCAGCAGGCCAGGGAGCACCGGGGAGCTGTTTTTT
>-|-|TRBJ2-7|TRBV5-4
CASSLAGPPYEQYF
TGTGCCAGCAGCTTGGCAGGGCCGCCCTACGAGCAGTACTTC
>-|few|TRBJ1-1|TRBV6-2/TRBV6-3
CASAQRGSLNTEAFF
TGTGCCAGCGCCCAGCGTGGGTCTCTGAACACTGAAGCTTTCTTT
>TRBD2|-|TRBJ2-5|TRBV18
CASSKLPGLDEETQYF
TGTGCCAGCTCCAAACTCCCGGGACTAGATGAAGAGACCCAGTACTTC
>TRBD2|many|TRBJ2-5|TRBV19
CASSDPGLAETQYF
TGTGCCAGTAGTGACCCGGGACTAGCGGAGACCCAGTACTTC
>-|many|TRBJ2-2|TRBV11-2
CASSPDRRELFF
TGTGCCAGCAGCCCAGATCGACGGGAGCTGTTTTTT
>-|many|TRBJ1-1|TRBV12-3/TRBV12-4
CASSPRPTLGTEAFF
TGTGCCAGCAGTCCCAGACCGACGCTAGGCACTGAAGCTTTCTTT
>-|many|TRBJ1-3|TRBV12-3/TRBV12-4
CASPSGNTIYF
TGTGCCAGCCCCTCTGGAAACACCATATATTTT
>TRBD1|few|TRBJ2-2|TRBV28
CASRVDRVTGELFF
TGTGCCAGCAGAGTTGACAGGGTAACCGGGGAGCTGTTTTTT
>-|-|TRBJ1-1|TRBV7-9
CASSPMRGRTEAFF
TGTGCCAGCAGCCCCATGAGGGGACGCACTGAAGCTTTCTTT
>-|many|TRBJ2-2|TRBV7-2
CASSHKPTNTGELFF
TGTGCCAGCAGCCACAAACCAACCAACACCGGGGAGCTGTTTTTT
>-|-|TRBJ2-1|TRBV10-1
CASSKLVAGEQFF
TGCGCCAGCAGTAAACTAGTTGCGGGTGAGCAGTTCTTC
>-|few|TRBJ1-2|TRBV7-9
CASSLSGYGYTF
TGTGCCAGCAGCTTATCAGGCTATGGCTACACCTTC
>-|-|TRBJ1-1|TRBV19
CASTQLVGGKWAEAFF
TGTGCCAGTACACAACTGGTTGGCGGAAAGTGGGCTGAAGCTTTCTTT
>-|few|TRBJ1-4|TRBV24-1
CATSDQRILNEKLFF
TGTGCCACCAGTGATCAACGGATACTTAATGAAAAACTGTTTTTT
>-|many|TRBJ2-3|TRBV7-2
CASSNTDTQYF
TGTGCCAGCAGCAACACAGATACGCAGTATTTT
>TRBD2|many|TRBJ2-1|TRBV5-5
CASSLGLAGGNRLNEQFF
TGTGCCAGCAGCTTGGGACTAGCGGGAGGGAATAGATTGAATGAGCAGTTCTTC
>-|many|TRBJ1-1|TRBV7-2
CASSLQDRMNTEAFF
TGTGCCAGCAGCTTACAGGACAGAATGAACACTGAAGCTTTCTTT
>-|many|TRBJ2-3|TRBV12-3/TRBV12-4
CASSLAGFGDSVIRTQYF
TGTGCCAGCAGTTTAGCAGGCTTTGGGGACTCGGTCATACGTACGCAGTATTTT
>-|-|TRBJ1-5|TRBV12-3/TRBV12-4
CASSGDTRNQPQHF
TGTGCCAGCAGCGGGGACACCCGCAATCAGCCCCAGCATTTT
>TRBD1|-|TRBJ2-1|TRBV14
CASSRKSGTDYNEQFF
TGTGCCAGCAGCCGAAAATCCGGGACAGATTACAATGAGCAGTTCTTC
>TRBD1|-|TRBJ2-5|TRBV7-6
CASSLARPGGETQYF
TGTGCCAGCAGCTTAGCGCGTCCAGGGGGAGAGACCCAGTACTTC
>-|-|TRBJ1-2|TRBV29-1
CSVSDGLGAGYTF
TGCAGCGTCTCGGACGGACTTGGGGCGGGCTACACCTTC
>-|few|TRBJ2-7|TRBV4-3
CASSQVAGTTNEQYF
TGCGCCAGCAGCCAAGTTGCCGGGACAACCAACGAGCAGTACTTC
>TRBD1|few|TRBJ2-7|TRBV12-3/TRBV12-4
CASSGQGGISYEQYF
TGTGCCAGCAGCGGACAGGGGGGAATATCCTACGAGCAGTACTTC
>TRBD1|many|TRBJ2-1|TRBV11-2
CASSLDRVGNEQFF
TGTGCCAGCAGCTTGGACAGGGTCGGGAATGAGCAGTTCTTC
>-|many|TRBJ1-1|TRBV7-2
CASSHSQVNTEAFF
TGTGCCAGCAGCCATTCGCAAGTGAACACTGAAGCTTTCTTT
>TRBD1|many|TRBJ2-1|TRBV6-5
CASSYSRGTGSLNEQFF
TGTGCCAGCAGTTACTCTAGAGGGACAGGTAGCCTCAATGAGCAGTTCTTC
>-|-|TRBJ2-7|TRBV29-1
CSVGPRAGYEQYF
TGCAGCGTTGGCCCCAGGGCGGGTTACGAGCAGTACTTC
>-|-|TRBJ1-1|TRBV6-6
CASSRRDFTEAFF
TGTGCCAGCAGCCGTCGAGATTTCACTGAAGCTTTCTTT
>-|-|TRBJ1-5|TRBV6-1
CASSDDRKISQPQHF
TGTGCCAGCAGTGACGACAGGAAGATTTCTCAGCCCCAGCATTTT
>-|few|TRBJ2-7|TRBV7-2
CASSLPPQGEQYF
TGTGCCAGCAGCTTACCGCCTCAGGGTGAGCAGTACTTC
>-|many|TRBJ2-5|TRBV7-2
CASSLGEETQYF
TGTGCCAGCAGTTTAGGGGAGGAGACCCAGTACTTC
>TRBD2|many|TRBJ2-1|TRBV7-8
CASSLRNGGTSGINEQFF
TGTGCCAGCAGCTTACGGAATGGTGGGACTAGCGGTATCAATGAGCAGTTCTTC
>-|many|TRBJ1-4|TRBV7-2
CASSQQSGQGEKLFF
TGTGCCAGCAGCCAACAGTCCGGGCAGGGTGAAAAACTGTTTTTT
>-|-|TRBJ2-2|TRBV20-1
CSARELVRVNTGELFF
TGCAGTGCTAGAGAATTGGTCAGGGTGAACACCGGGGAGCTGTTTTTT
>-|-|TRBJ2-3|TRBV5-4
CASSPAAGETTDTQYF
TGTGCCAGCAGCCCCGCCGCTGGGGAGACCACAGATACGCAGTATTTT
>-|many|TRBJ2-3|TRBV7-2
CASSFVGGHTDTQYF
TGTGCCAGCAGCTTTGTGGGGGGTCACACAGATACGCAGTATTTT
>TRBD2|few|TRBJ2-5|TRBV20-1
CSARDLTSGQETQYF
TGCAGTGCTAGAGATCTAACTAGCGGACAAGAGACCCAGTACTTC
>TRBD1|many|TRBJ2-7|TRBV7-2
CASSPDRGQYEQYF
TGTGCCAGCAGCCCGGACAGGGGTCAATACGAGCAGTACTTC
>-|few|TRBJ2-7|TRBV5-1
CASSPTRRYEQYF
TGCGCCAGCAGCCCAACACGACGGTACGAGCAGTACTTC
>TRBD1|-|TRBJ1-2|TRBV3-1
CASSQADRADGYTF
TGTGCCAGCAGCCAAGCCGACAGGGCGGATGGCTACACCTTC
>-|many|TRBJ1-1|TRBV11-1
CASSLGPLTEAFF
TGTGCCAGCAGCCTGGGACCGCTCACTGAAGCTTTCTTT
>TRBD2|many|TRBJ2-7|TRBV7-8
CASSLRVLAAYEQYF
TGTGCCAGCAGCTTAAGGGTGCTAGCGGCCTACGAGCAGTACTTC
>-|few|TRBJ1-1|TRBV2
CATPRLGGADTEAFF
TGTGCCACTCCTAGACTGGGGGGGGCCGACACTGAAGCTTTCTTT
>TRBD2|many|TRBJ2-5|TRBV20-1
CSAQLAGGPQETQYF
TGCAGTGCCCAACTAGCGGGGGGGCCGCAAGAGACCCAGTACTTC
>-|many|TRBJ2-7|TRBV7-8
CASSLRGYEQYF
TGTGCCAGCAGCTTACGTGGTTACGAGCAGTACTTC
>TRBD2|many|TRBJ2-3|TRBV7-2
CASSLFAREGSGTQYF
TGTGCCAGCAGCTTATTTGCGCGGGAGGGCAGTGGTACGCAGTATTTT